A single sample is the source of the 29 T cell receptor beta chains below, sequenced in a study of monozygotic twins with cystic fibrosis. The method was immunoSEQ multiplex PCR; TCRdb's version includes in-frame clones alone and lacks a portion of them. The table includes over 30,000 clones, over 60% detected once. The sample comprised blood. The receptors derive from a girl between 10 and 17 years old with cystic fibrosis.

This chain links TRBV9 with TRBJ1-2; 8 bases fit TRBD1. The CDR3 extends over 17 amino acids. The germline V gene encodes CDR1 SGDLS and CDR2 YYNGEE. The ends lost 4 bases at V and 3 bases at J; junction bases unmatched: 14. The CDR3 nucleotides read TGTGCCAGCAGCCCCACGGGACAGGTTGAGTTCCACTATGGCTACACCTTC. The encoded protein is CASSPTGQVEFHYGYTF.

The chain joins TRBV30 to TRBJ1-4; D is uncertain. Looked up from germline, CDR1 is GTSNPN and CDR2 is SVGIG (reference sequence). Trimming cost V 5 bases and J 0 bases, with 13 bases left between them. This CDR3 is 15 amino acids long. The chain's CDR3 is CAWVHPRSTNEKLFF. The DNA for the CDR3 is TGTGCCTGGGTCCACCCGAGATCAACTAATGAAAAACTGTTTTTT. Filled out from reference TRBV30 and TRBJ1-4, the complete variable domain reads SQTIHQWPATLVQPVGSPLSLECTVEGTSNPNLYWYRQAAGRGLQLLFYSVGIGQISSEVPQNLSASRPQDRQFILSSKKLLLSDSGFYLCAWVHPRSTNEKLFFGSGTQLSVL.

The V call is TRBV5-1, the J call TRBJ1-1; D is possibly TRBD1 (6 bases). Germline loops: CDR1 SGHRS, CDR2 YFSETQ. CDR3 length equals 16 residues. Deletions cut 1 base from V and 4 bases from J, with 17 bases between. The CDR3 DNA follows: TGCGCCAGCAGCTTGAACAGGGCCCACCTTGGCACTGAAGCTTTCTTT. Its translation: CASSLNRAHLGTEAFF.

In its sample, this clone was seen a few times. This sequence joins TRBV27 and TRBJ1-2; D ambiguous. The CDR3 spans 13 residues. Deletions cut 2 bases from V and 2 bases from J, with 6 bases between. Germline lookup yields CDR1 MNHEY and CDR2 SMNVEV (reference sequence). CDR3 in amino acids: CASSLRGNYGYTF. In DNA, the CDR3 is TGTGCCAGCAGTTTACGCGGGAACTATGGCTACACCTTC.

This chain joins TRBV7-2 and TRBJ2-5; D is perhaps TRBD2 (6 bases). V was pared by 5 bases and J by 5 bases, with 15 bases between. The CDR3 has 14 residues. The germline CDR1 and CDR2 sequences are SGHTA and FQGNSA. CDR3 sequence reads: CASSLTGRGETQYF. The CDR3 nucleotides are TGTGCCAGCAGCCTAACAGGACGGGGGGAGACCCAGTACTTC.

This clone was counted a few times. The chain recombines TRBV27 with TRBJ2-1; D might be TRBD1 or TRBD2, each matching 5 bases. Germline CDR1 and CDR2: MNHEY and SMNVEV (reference sequence). V was cut by 4 bases and J by 6 bases, with 22 bases left in between. The CDR3 covers 17 residues. The CDR3 reads CASSSHPLGGAVNEQFF. CDR3 sequence (DNA): TGTGCCAGCAGTTCCCACCCCCTTGGGGGAGCTGTCAATGAGCAGTTCTTC.

The sample holds one count of this clone. This sequence joins TRBV10-3 and TRBJ2-3; 12 nucleotides line up with TRBD2. J gave up 4 bases and V 4 bases, and 9 bases lay outside the gene matches. The CDR3 consists of 17 residues. CDR1 is ENHRY, CDR2 SYGVKD, per germline. This CDR3 is CAISALAGGPSSDTQYF. The CDR3 DNA follows: TGTGCCATCAGTGCACTAGCGGGAGGACCCTCATCAGATACGCAGTATTTT.

The chain has TRBV19 and TRBJ2-3; D may match TRBD1 or TRBD2 (5 bases each). Trimming pared 6 bases from V and 1 base from J, leaving 11 bases between. Per germline, CDR1 LNHDA and CDR2 SQIVND (reference sequence). The CDR3 length is 14 residues. For the CDR3, the DNA is TGTGCCAGTAGCGCCACGGGGCGCACAGATACGCAGTATTTT. It specifies CASSATGRTDTQYF.

This sequence joins TRBV6-5 and TRBJ1-5; D remains unclear. Germline V lookup: CDR1 MNHEY, CDR2 SVGAGI. CDR3 length: 15 residues. Between the trimmed V and J ends, which lost 3 bases and 3 bases, there was a span of 12 bases. CDR3 nucleotides: TGTGCCAGCAGTTATGCGTGGGGTGTCAATCAGCCCCAGCATTTT. Its translation: CASSYAWGVNQPQHF.

This clone occurred a few times. The V and J genes are TRBV7-6 and TRBJ2-5; 9 bases agree with TRBD2. Germline assignment: CDR1 SGHVS and CDR2 FNYEAQ. The CDR3 runs to 15 residues. V was pared by 0 bases and J by 4 bases, with 3 bases of the junction left unmatched. CDR3 amino acids: CASSLASGRIETQYF. CDR3 in DNA: TGTGCCAGCAGCTTAGCCAGCGGGAGGATAGAGACCCAGTACTTC.

This clone was counted a single time. The rearrangement links TRBV25-1 to TRBJ2-7; D not certain. The CDR3 has 12 amino acids. Trimming stripped 5 bases from V and 5 bases from J, with 10 bases between. From germline, CDR1 is MGHDK and CDR2 SYGVNS. The DNA for the CDR3 is TGTGCCAGCAGTCTGGGGTTCCACGAGCAGTACTTC. Protein sequence: CASSLGFHEQYF.

This clone was detected once. This sequence joins TRBV30 and TRBJ2-2, with D perhaps matching TRBD1 (5 bases). The CDR3 length is 14 residues. Trimming shortened V by 0 bases and J by 4 bases, and 9 bases separated the two germline ends. Germline V gives CDR1 GTSNPN, CDR2 SVGIG (reference sequence). In DNA, the CDR3 is TGTGCCTGGAGTGTACTGGACACCACCGGGGAGCTGTTTTTT. This codes for CAWSVLDTTGELFF.

This chain uses TRBV5-1 with TRBJ1-3, with TRBD1 as a possible D gene (5 bases). V lost 5 bases and J lost 0, with 15 bases in between. This CDR3 contains 16 residues. Per the germline V gene, CDR1 is SGHRS and CDR2 is YFSETQ. CDR3 bases: TGCGCCAGCAGTTATACCGGGGCCTACTCTGGAAACACCATATATTTT. Translation: CASSYTGAYSGNTIYF.

This clone has a single count. V usage is TRBV6-5 and J usage is TRBJ2-5, with 7 positions matching TRBD2. J was trimmed by 5 bases and V by 3 bases; bases with no gene match: 9. This CDR3 contains 15 residues. Per germline, CDR1 MNHEY and CDR2 SVGAGI. CDR3 region: CASSYWEGGPETQYF. CDR3 DNA sequence: TGTGCCAGCAGTTATTGGGAGGGAGGGCCGGAGACCCAGTACTTC.

There are a few counts of this clone. The chain uses TRBV6-1 and TRBJ1-2, with 9 positions matching TRBD1. J gave up 6 bases and V 4 bases, and 9 bases lay outside the gene matches. The CDR3 is 15 residues long. Germline CDR1 MNHNS, CDR2 SASEGT. CDR3 protein: CASSVLGTGTDGYTF. The CDR3 DNA follows: TGTGCCAGCAGTGTTCTCGGGACAGGGACTGATGGCTACACCTTC.

This clone turned up a few times. This chain links TRBV7-9 with TRBJ1-4; 11 nucleotides match TRBD1. Per germline, CDR1 SEHNR and CDR2 FQNEAQ (reference sequence). V dropped 1 base and J dropped 2; count of bases not matched to a gene: 3. This CDR3 spans 17 amino acids. CDR3 bases: TGTGCCAGCAGCTTAGTGGGACAGGGGGTTACTAATGAAAAACTGTTTTTT. Encoded protein: CASSLVGQGVTNEKLFF.

This chain uses TRBV1 with TRBJ2-7; the tabulated D call, TRBD1, remains unverified against the DNA. TRBV1 is noted as a pseudogene. There are 13 residues in the CDR3. The DNA for the CDR3 is TGCACCAGCAGCCTACCCGACAAGGTCGAGCAGTACGTC. As protein: CTSSLPDKVEQYV.

In its sample, this clone was seen a few times. The rearrangement links TRBV29-1 to TRBJ1-1; TRBD1 is a possible D gene (5 bases). Germline assignment: CDR1 SQVTM and CDR2 ANQGSEA. CDR3 length: 14 amino acids. Trimming removed 7 bases at V and 0 bases at J, with 15 bases between. This chain's CDR3 is CSAGRQTMNTEAFF. The CDR3 DNA follows: TGCAGCGCCGGAAGACAGACCATGAACACTGAAGCTTTCTTT. Looking up the rest from reference TRBV29-1 and TRBJ1-1 gives the full variable domain: SAVISQKPSRDICQRGTSLTIQCQVDSQVTMMFWYRQQPGQSLTLIATANQGSEATYESGFVIDKFPISRPNLTFSTLTVSNMSPEDSSIYLCSAGRQTMNTEAFFGQGTRLTVV.

This chain connects TRBV7-9 to TRBJ2-7; D is perhaps TRBD1 (6 bases). Germline V gene data show CDR1 as SEHNR and CDR2 as FQNEAQ (reference sequence). V lost 2 bases and J lost 3, with 8 bases in between. The CDR3 runs 13 residues. The CDR3 region is CASSLRGHYEQYF. For the CDR3, the DNA is TGTGCCAGCAGCTTAAGGGGACACTACGAGCAGTACTTC.

The V and J genes are TRBV15 and TRBJ2-1; D call uncertain. Germline CDR1 is LNHNV and CDR2 is YYDKDF (reference sequence). This CDR3 spans 13 amino acids. Trimming took off 0 bases at V and 8 bases at J, with 8 bases between the two ends. In DNA form, the CDR3 reads TGTGCCACCAGCAGAGATAGGCCCGATGAGCAGTTCTTC. Translation gives CATSRDRPDEQFF. The variable domain in full, completed from reference TRBV15 and TRBJ2-1, reads DAMVIQNPRYQVTQFGKPVTLSCSQTLNHNVMYWYQQKSSQAPKLLFHYYDKDFNNEADTPDNFQSRRPNTSFCFLDIRSPGLGDTAMYLCATSRDRPDEQFFGPGTRLTVL.

This CDR3 is CASSQDLPSGPYNEQFF. The CDR3 nucleotides read TGCGCCAGCAGCCAAGATCTCCCTAGCGGGCCTTACAATGAGCAGTTCTTC. J is TRBJ2-1 and V is TRBV4-3; 8 nucleotides align to TRBD2. Germline CDR1 is LGHNA and CDR2 is YSLEER. The CDR3 extends over 17 amino acids. With V trimmed by 0 bases and J by 4 bases, 8 bases remained unmatched.

This chain uses TRBV2 with TRBJ2-7; 9 bases agree with TRBD1. There are 15 residues in the CDR3. Germline V lookup: CDR1 SNHLY, CDR2 FYNNEI. The V segment lost 7 bases and the J segment 0 bases; nucleotides outside the gene matches: 7. In nucleotides, the CDR3 is TGTGCCAGCAAAAGGGACAGGGAGAGCTCCTACGAGCAGTACTTC. Protein sequence: CASKRDRESSYEQYF. The full variable domain, completed using reference TRBV2 and TRBJ2-7, is EPEVTQTPSHQVTQMGQEVILRCVPISNHLYFYWYRQILGQKVEFLVSFYNNEISEKSEIFDDQFSVERPDGSNFTLKIRSTKLEDSAMYFCASKRDRESSYEQYFGPGTRLTVT.

The chain recombines TRBV28 with TRBJ1-5, with 10 bases lining up with TRBD1. V lost 5 bases to trimming and J lost 2 bases; unmatched junction nucleotides: 6. From germline, CDR1 is MDHEN and CDR2 SYDVKM. The CDR3 sequence is 16 residues long. The CDR3 reads CASSPRGTGGNQPQHF. Here the CDR3 DNA reads TGTGCCAGCAGTCCTCGCGGGACAGGGGGCAATCAGCCCCAGCATTTT. Complete variable domain (other parts from reference TRBV28 and TRBJ1-5): DVKVTQSSRYLVKRTGEKVFLECVQDMDHENMFWYRQDPGLGLRLIYFSYDVKMKEKGDIPEGYSVSREKKERFSLILESASTNQTSMYLCASSPRGTGGNQPQHFGDGTRLSIL.

This clone was seen only a few times. The CDR3 is CASRGETQYF. The DNA of the CDR3 is TGTGCCAGCAGGGGGGAGACCCAGTACTTC. The rearrangement links TRBV2 to TRBJ2-5; D not resolved. The V gene's germline CDR1 is SNHLY and CDR2 FYNNEI. CDR3 size: 10 residues. V dropped 6 bases and J dropped 5 bases, with 4 bases sitting between them.

This chain joins TRBV15 and TRBJ1-5, with D possibly being TRBD1 (6 bases). Germline-derived CDR1 and CDR2 are LNHNV and YYDKDF (reference sequence). Trimming left V 5 bases short and J 0 bases short, with 17 bases between. This CDR3 contains 17 residues. CDR3 DNA: TGTGCCACCAGCCGGAGGCAGGTAGGGGGTAGCAATCAGCCCCAGCATTTT. It codes for CATSRRQVGGSNQPQHF.

The chain recombines TRBV4-3 with TRBJ1-1; D not resolved. CDR1 LGHNA and CDR2 YSLEER come from the germline V gene. This CDR3 has 14 amino acids. Trimming removed 0 bases at V and 0 bases at J, with 5 bases between. Here the CDR3 DNA reads TGCGCCAGCAGCCAAGACAGCTTGAACACTGAAGCTTTCTTT. Translation gives CASSQDSLNTEAFF.

CDR3 region: CASSLLAGAGELFF. In nucleotides, the CDR3 is TGTGCCAGCAGCTTGTTAGCGGGAGCCGGGGAGCTGTTTTTT. V usage is TRBV7-9 and J usage is TRBJ2-2; 9 nucleotides line up with TRBD2. This CDR3 spans 14 amino acids. The germline V gene encodes CDR1 SEHNR and CDR2 FQNEAQ (reference sequence). V was clipped by 3 bases and J by 6 bases; unmatched bases: 2.

This clone has a handful of counts. The rearrangement links TRBV7-6 to TRBJ1-4; D is undetermined. From germline, CDR1 is SGHVS and CDR2 FNYEAQ. The CDR3 is made up of 13 amino acids. The V end was cut by 2 bases, the J end by 8 bases, with 9 bases between. The CDR3 spells CASSLLEDEKLFF. CDR3 nucleotides: TGTGCCAGCAGCTTATTAGAGGACGAAAAACTGTTTTTT. The whole variable domain, remainder taken from reference TRBV7-6 and TRBJ1-4, is GAGVSQSPRYKVTKRGQDVALRCDPISGHVSLYWYRQALGQGPEFLTYFNYEAQQDKSGLPNDRFSAERPEGSISTLTIQRTEQRDSAMYRCASSLLEDEKLFFGSGTQLSVL.

This rearrangement joins TRBV9 to TRBJ2-3; perhaps D is TRBD1 or TRBD2 (5 bases each). Germline CDR1 is SGDLS and CDR2 is YYNGEE. CDR3 size: 16 residues. The germline V and J ends were trimmed by 0 bases and 2 bases, with 13 bases remaining between them. This CDR3 is CASSVGGGPYTDTQYF. The DNA of the CDR3 is TGTGCCAGCAGCGTAGGGGGCGGGCCCTACACAGATACGCAGTATTTT. The variable domain in full, completed from reference TRBV9 and TRBJ2-3, reads DSGVTQTPKHLITATGQRVTLRCSPRSGDLSVYWYQQSLDQGLQFLIQYYNGEERAKGNILERFSAQQFPDLHSELNLSSLELGDSALYFCASSVGGGPYTDTQYFGPGTRLTVL.